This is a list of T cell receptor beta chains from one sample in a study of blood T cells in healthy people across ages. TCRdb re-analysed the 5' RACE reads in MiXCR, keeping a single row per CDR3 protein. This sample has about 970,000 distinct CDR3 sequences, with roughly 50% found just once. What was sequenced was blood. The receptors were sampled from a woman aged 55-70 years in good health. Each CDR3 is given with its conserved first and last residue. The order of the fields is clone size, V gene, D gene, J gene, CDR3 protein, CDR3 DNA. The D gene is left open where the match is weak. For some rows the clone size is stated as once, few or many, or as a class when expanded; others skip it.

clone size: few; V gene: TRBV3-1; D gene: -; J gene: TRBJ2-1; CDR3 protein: CASSQVRYNEQFF; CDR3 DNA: TGTGCCAGCAGCCAAGTGCGCTACAATGAGCAGTTCTTC
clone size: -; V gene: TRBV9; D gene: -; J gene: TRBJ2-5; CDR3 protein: CASSVDTMQETQYF; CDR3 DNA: TGTGCCAGCAGCGTAGACACGATGCAAGAGACCCAGTACTTC
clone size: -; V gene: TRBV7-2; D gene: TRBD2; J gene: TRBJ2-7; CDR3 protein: CASSATLGLAGGYSSYEQYF; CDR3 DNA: TGTGCCAGCAGCGCTACCCTGGGACTAGCGGGAGGGTACAGCTCCTACGAGCAGTACTTC
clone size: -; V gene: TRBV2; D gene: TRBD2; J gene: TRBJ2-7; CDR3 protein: CASSEERGGSYEQYF; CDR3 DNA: TGTGCCAGCAGTGAAGAGCGGGGGGGCTCCTACGAGCAGTACTTC
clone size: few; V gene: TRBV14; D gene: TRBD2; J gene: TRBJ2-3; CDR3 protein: CASSPLLAGARTQYF; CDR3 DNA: TGTGCCAGCAGCCCTCTACTAGCGGGAGCCAGAACGCAGTATTTT
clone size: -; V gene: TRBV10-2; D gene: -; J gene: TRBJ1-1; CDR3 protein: CASNTGRELWTEAFF; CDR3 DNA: TGCGCCAGCAATACAGGAAGGGAGCTGTGGACTGAAGCTTTCTTT
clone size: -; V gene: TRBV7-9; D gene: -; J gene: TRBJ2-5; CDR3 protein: CVSSLTREQETQYF; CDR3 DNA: TGTGTCAGCAGCTTAACGCGGGAACAAGAGACCCAGTACTTC
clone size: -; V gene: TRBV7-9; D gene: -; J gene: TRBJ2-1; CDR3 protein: CASSLSATRSSNNEQFF; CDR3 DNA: TGTGCCAGCAGCTTATCGGCGACTAGATCAAGTAACAATGAGCAGTTCTTC
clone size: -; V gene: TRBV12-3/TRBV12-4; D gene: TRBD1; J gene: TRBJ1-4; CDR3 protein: CASSAPGTVNEKLFF; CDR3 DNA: TGTGCCAGCAGTGCCCCCGGGACAGTGAATGAAAAACTGTTTTTT
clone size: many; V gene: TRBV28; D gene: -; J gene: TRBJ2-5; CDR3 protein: CASSSTDRQETQYF; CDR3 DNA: TGTGCCAGCAGCTCCACCGACAGGCAAGAGACCCAGTACTTC
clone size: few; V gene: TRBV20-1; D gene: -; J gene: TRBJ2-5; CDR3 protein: CSAPVPGRVETQYF; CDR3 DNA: TGCAGTGCACCTGTTCCGGGACGGGTCGAGACCCAGTACTTC
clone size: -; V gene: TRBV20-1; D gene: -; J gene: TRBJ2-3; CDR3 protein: CSPARGTPPDTQYF; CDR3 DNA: TGCAGCCCCGCCCGGGGGACACCTCCAGATACGCAGTATTTT
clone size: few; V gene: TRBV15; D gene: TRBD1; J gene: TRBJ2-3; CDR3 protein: CATRQGTTDTQYF; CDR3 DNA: TGTGCCACCAGACAGGGGACCACAGATACGCAGTATTTT
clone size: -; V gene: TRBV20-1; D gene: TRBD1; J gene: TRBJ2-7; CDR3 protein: CSAQRDRGSYEQYF; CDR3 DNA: TGCAGTGCTCAACGGGACAGGGGCTCCTACGAGCAGTACTTC
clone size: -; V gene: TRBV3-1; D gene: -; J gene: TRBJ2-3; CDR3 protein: CASSQGADRTDAQYF; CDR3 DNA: TGTGCCAGCAGCCAAGGGGCGGACCGCACAGATGCGCAGTATTTT
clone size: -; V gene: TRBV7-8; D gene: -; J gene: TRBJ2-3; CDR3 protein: CASSLVELSTDTQYF; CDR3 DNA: TGTGCCAGCAGCTTAGTAGAACTTTCCACAGATACGCAGTATTTT
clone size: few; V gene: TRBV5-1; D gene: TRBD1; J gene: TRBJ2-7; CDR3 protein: CASRGDRDGYEQYF; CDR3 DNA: TGCGCCAGCAGAGGAGACAGGGATGGGTACGAGCAGTACTTC
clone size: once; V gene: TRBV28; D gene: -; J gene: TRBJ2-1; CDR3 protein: CASSSPISSYNEQFF; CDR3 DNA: TGTGCCAGCAGTTCACCCATTAGCTCCTACAATGAGCAGTTCTTC
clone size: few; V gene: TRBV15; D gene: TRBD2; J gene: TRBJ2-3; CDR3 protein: CATKLAGLTDTQYF; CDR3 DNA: TGTGCCACCAAACTAGCGGGGTTGACAGATACGCAGTATTTT
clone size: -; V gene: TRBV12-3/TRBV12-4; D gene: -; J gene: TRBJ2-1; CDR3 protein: CANSLLADNEQFF; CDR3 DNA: TGTGCCAACAGTTTATTGGCGGACAATGAGCAGTTCTTC
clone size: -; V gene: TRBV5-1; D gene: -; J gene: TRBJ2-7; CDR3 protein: CASRKGSYEQYF; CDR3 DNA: TGCGCCAGCAGAAAAGGGTCCTACGAGCAGTACTTC
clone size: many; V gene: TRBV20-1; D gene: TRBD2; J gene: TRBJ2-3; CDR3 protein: CSVHTGGADTQYF; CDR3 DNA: TGCAGTGTTCATACGGGAGGCGCAGATACGCAGTATTTT
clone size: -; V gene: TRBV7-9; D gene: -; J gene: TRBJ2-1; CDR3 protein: CASSLRDYNEQFF; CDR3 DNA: TGTGCCAGCAGCTTGAGGGACTACAATGAGCAGTTCTTC
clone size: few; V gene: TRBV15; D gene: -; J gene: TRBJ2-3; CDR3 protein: CATSRPLVGGGTDTQYF; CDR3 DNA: TGTGCCACCAGCAGACCTCTAGTGGGAGGCGGCACAGATACGCAGTATTTT
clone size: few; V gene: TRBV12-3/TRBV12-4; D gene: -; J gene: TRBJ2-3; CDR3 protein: CASSPLHSDTQYF; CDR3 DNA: TGTGCCAGCAGCCCTCTTCACTCAGATACGCAGTATTTT
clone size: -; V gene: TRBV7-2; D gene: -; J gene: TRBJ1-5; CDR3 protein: CASSPRGPRGATQPQHF; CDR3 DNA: TGTGCCAGCAGCCCAAGAGGGCCGCGGGGGGCGACTCAGCCCCAGCATTTT
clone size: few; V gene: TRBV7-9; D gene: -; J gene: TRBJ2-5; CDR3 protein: CASSLAMNQETQYF; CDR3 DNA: TGTGCCAGCAGCTTAGCCATGAATCAAGAGACCCAGTACTTC
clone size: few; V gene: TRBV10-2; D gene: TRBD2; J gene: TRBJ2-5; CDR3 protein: CASRGTSIQETQYF; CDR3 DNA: TGCGCCAGCAGGGGGACTAGCATACAAGAGACCCAGTACTTC
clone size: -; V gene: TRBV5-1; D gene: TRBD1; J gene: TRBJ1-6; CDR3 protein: CASSGDRGSSSYNSPLHF; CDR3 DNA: TGCGCCAGCAGCGGGGACAGGGGGTCCAGCTCCTATAATTCACCCCTCCACTTT
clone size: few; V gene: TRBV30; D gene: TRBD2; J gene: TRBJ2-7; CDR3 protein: CAYSGLAGTAYEQYF; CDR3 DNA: TGTGCCTACTCCGGACTAGCGGGGACCGCCTACGAGCAGTACTTC
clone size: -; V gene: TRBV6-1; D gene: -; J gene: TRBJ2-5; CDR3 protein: CASTRRVKETQYF; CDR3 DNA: TGTGCCAGCACCAGAAGAGTAAAAGAGACCCAGTACTTC
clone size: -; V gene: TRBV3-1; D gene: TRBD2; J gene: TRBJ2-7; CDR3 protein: CASSPLGTSGRKSNEQYF; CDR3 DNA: TGTGCCAGCAGCCCTCTTGGGACTAGCGGGAGGAAGAGCAATGAGCAGTACTTC
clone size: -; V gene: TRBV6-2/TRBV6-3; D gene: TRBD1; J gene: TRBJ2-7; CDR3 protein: CASTSTGGKNEQYF; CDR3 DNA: TGTGCCAGCACTTCCACAGGGGGGAAGAACGAGCAGTACTTC
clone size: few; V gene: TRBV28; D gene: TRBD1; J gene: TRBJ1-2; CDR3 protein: CASSPPGQLYGYTF; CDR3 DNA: TGTGCCAGCAGTCCCCCGGGACAGCTTTATGGCTACACCTTC
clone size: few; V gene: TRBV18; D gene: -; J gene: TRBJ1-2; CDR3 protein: CASSLAAANYGYTF; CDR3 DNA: TGTGCCAGCTCACTCGCGGCAGCTAACTATGGCTACACCTTC
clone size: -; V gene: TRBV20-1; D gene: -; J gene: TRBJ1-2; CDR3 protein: CRARDGRGKVYTF; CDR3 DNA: TGCAGGGCTAGAGATGGTAGGGGGAAGGTCTACACCTTC
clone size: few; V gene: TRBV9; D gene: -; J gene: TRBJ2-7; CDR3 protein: CASSVALTTLYNEQYF; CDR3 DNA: TGTGCCAGCAGCGTAGCTTTGACTACTCTCTACAATGAGCAGTACTTC
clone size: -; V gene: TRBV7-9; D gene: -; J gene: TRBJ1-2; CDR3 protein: CASSSPPETYGYTF; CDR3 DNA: TGTGCCAGCAGCTCACCCCCAGAAACATATGGCTACACCTTC
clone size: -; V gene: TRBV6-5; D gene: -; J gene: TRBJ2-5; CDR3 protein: CASSYSGRSTTEQYF; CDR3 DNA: TGTGCCAGCAGTTACTCGGGCAGAAGTACGACGGAGCAGTACTTC
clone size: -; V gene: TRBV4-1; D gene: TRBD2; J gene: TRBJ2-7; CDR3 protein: CASSLRLAAQYEQYF; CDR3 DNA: TGCGCCAGCAGCCTCCGACTAGCTGCCCAATACGAGCAGTACTTC
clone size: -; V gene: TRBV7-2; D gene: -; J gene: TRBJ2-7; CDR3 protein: CASSLGRGRVGYYEQYF; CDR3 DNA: TGTGCCAGCAGCTTAGGGAGGGGGCGAGTGGGTTACTACGAGCAGTACTTC